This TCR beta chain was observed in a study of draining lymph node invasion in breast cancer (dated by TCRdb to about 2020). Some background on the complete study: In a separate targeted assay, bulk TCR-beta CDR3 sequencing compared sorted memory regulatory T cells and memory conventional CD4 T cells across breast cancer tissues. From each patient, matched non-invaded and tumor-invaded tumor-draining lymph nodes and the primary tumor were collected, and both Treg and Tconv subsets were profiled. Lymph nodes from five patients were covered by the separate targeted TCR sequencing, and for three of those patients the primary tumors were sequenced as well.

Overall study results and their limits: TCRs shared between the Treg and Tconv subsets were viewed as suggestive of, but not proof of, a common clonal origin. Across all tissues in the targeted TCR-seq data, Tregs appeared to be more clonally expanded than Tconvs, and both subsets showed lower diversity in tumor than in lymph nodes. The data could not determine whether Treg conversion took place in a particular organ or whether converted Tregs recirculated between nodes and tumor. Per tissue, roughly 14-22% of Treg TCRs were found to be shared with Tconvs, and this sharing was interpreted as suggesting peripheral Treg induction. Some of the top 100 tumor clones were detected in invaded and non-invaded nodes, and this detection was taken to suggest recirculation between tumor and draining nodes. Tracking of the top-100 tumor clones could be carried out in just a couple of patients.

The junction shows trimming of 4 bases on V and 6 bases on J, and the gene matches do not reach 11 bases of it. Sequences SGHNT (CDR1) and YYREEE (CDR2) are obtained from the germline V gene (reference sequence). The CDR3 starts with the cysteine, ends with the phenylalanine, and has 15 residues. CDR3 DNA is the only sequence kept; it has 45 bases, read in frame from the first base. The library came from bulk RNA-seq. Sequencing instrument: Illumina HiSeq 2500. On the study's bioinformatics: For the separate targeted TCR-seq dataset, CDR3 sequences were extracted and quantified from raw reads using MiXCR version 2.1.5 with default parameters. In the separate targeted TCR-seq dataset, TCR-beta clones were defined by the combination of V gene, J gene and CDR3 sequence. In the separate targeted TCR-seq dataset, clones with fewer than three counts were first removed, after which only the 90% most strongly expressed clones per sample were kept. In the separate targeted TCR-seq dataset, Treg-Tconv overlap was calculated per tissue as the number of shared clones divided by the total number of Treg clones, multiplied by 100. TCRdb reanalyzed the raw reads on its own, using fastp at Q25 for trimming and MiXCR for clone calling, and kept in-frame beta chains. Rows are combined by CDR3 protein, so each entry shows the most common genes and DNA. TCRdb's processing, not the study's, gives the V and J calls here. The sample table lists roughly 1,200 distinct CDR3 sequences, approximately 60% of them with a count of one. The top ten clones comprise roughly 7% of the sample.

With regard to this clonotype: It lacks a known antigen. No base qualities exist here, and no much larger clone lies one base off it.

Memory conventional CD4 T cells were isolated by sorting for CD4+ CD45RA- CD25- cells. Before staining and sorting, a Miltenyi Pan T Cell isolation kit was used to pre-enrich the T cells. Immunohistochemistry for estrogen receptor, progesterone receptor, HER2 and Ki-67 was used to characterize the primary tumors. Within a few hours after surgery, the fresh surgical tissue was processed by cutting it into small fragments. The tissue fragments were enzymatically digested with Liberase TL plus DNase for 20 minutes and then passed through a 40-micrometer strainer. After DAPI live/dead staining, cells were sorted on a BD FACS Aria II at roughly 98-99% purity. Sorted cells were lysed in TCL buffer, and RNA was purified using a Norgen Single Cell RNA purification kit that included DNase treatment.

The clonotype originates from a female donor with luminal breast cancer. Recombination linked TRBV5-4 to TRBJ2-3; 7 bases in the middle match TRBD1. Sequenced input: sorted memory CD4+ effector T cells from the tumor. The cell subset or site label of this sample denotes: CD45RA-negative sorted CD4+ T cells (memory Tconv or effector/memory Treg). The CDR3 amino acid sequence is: CASSPEPGQSDTQYF. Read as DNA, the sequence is TGTGCCAGCAGCCCAGAACCGGGACAGTCTGATACGCAGTATTTT.